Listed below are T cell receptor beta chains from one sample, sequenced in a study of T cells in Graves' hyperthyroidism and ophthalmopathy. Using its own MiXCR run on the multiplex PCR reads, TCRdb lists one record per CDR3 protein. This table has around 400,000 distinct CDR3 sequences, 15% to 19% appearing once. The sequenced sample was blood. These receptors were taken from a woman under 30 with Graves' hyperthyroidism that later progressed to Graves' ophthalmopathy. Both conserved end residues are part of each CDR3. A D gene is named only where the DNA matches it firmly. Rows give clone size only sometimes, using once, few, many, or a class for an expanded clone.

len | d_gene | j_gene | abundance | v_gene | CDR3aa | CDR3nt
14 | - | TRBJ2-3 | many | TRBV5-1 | CASSLLGDSDTQYF | TGCGCCAGCAGCTTGCTGGGCGACTCAGATACGCAGTATTTT
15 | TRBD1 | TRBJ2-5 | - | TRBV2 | CASQSHDRGWETQYF | TGTGCCAGCCAGAGTCATGACAGGGGATGGGAGACCCAGTACTTC
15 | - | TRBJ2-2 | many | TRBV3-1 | CASSQERLFVGELFF | TGTGCCAGCAGCCAAGAGAGGCTGTTCGTCGGGGAGCTGTTTTTT
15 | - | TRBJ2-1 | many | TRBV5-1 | CASSLAVLVNNEQFF | TGCGCCAGCAGCTTGGCCGTGCTAGTGAACAATGAGCAGTTCTTC
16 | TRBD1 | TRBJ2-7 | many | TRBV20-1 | CSARAWGQGGPYEQYF | TGCAGTGCTAGAGCGTGGGGACAGGGGGGACCCTACGAGCAGTACTTC
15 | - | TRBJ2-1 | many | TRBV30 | CAWSPDSGAYNEQFF | TGTGCCTGGAGTCCCGACAGTGGAGCCTACAATGAGCAGTTCTTC
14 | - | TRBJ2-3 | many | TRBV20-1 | CSARVLAFADTQYF | TGCAGTGCTAGAGTTCTAGCTTTCGCAGATACGCAGTATTTT
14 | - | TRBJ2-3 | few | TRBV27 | CASSLSRVEDTQYF | TGTGCCAGCAGTTTATCCAGGGTTGAAGATACGCAGTATTTT
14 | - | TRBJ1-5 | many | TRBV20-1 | CSASPGNRNQPQHF | TGCAGTGCTAGTCCAGGGAACAGGAATCAGCCCCAGCATTTT
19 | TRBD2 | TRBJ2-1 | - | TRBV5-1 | CASSFFGTSVSGSYNEQFF | TGCGCCAGCAGCTTCTTCGGGACTAGCGTATCAGGCTCCTACAATGAGCAGTTCTTC
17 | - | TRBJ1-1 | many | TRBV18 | CASSPNTLTGRNTEAFF | TGTGCCAGCTCACCAAATACGTTAACAGGGAGGAACACTGAAGCTTTCTTT
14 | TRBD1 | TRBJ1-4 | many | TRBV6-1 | CASRAGTVNEKLFF | TGTGCCAGCAGAGCCGGGACAGTCAATGAAAAACTGTTTTTT
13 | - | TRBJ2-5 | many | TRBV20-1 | CSARAASPETQYF | TGCAGTGCTAGAGCGGCGTCCCCCGAGACCCAGTACTTC
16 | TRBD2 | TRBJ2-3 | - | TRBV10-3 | CAINFIAGTSTDTQYF | TGTGCCATCAACTTCATAGCGGGAACGAGCACAGATACGCAGTATTTT
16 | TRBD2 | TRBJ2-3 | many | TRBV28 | CASSLGRAELTDTQYF | TGTGCCAGCAGTTTAGGGAGGGCCGAGCTCACAGATACGCAGTATTTT
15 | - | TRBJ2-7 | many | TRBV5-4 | CASSIGGQGSYEQYF | TGTGCCAGCAGCATCGGGGGCCAGGGCAGTTACGAGCAGTACTTC
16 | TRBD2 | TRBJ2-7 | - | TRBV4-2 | CASSQRLAGAFDEQYF | TGTGCCAGCAGCCAAAGACTAGCGGGAGCGTTCGACGAGCAGTACTTC
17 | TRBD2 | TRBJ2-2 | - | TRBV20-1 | CSAREASGRLRTGELFF | TGCAGTGCTAGAGAAGCTAGCGGGAGATTGAGAACCGGGGAGCTGTTTTTT
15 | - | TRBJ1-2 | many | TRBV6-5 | CASSYSGRGRYGYTF | TGTGCCAGCAGTTACTCTGGCAGGGGCCGGTATGGCTACACCTTC
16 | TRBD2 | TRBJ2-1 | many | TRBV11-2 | CASSPLAGGPANEQFF | TGTGCCAGCAGCCCCTTAGCGGGAGGGCCAGCCAATGAGCAGTTCTTC
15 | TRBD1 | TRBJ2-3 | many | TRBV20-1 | CSALGQGGVPDTQYF | TGCAGTGCTCTAGGACAGGGGGGGGTTCCAGATACGCAGTATTTT
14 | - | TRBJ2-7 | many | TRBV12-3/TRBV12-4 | CASSLVGVYYEQYF | TGTGCCAGCAGTTTAGTAGGCGTATACTACGAGCAGTACTTC
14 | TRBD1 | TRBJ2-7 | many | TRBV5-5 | CASSTDRGSYEQYF | TGTGCCAGCAGCACGGACAGGGGCTCCTACGAGCAGTACTTC
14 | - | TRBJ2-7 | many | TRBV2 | CASSIRGSSYEQYF | TGTGCCAGCAGTATCCGAGGCAGTTCCTACGAGCAGTACTTC
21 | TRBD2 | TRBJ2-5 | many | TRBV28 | CASSLFGTSGRGWVFPETQYF | TGTGCCAGCAGTTTATTCGGGACTAGCGGGAGAGGATGGGTTTTTCCGGAGACCCAGTACTTC
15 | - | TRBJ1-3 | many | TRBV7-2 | CASSWGRSSGNTIYF | TGTGCCAGCAGCTGGGGACGCTCCTCTGGAAACACCATATATTTT
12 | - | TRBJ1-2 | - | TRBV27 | CASSRDRYGYTF | TGTGCCAGCAGTAGGGACCGATATGGCTACACCTTC
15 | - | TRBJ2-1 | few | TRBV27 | CASSFLGTRANEQFF | TGTGCCAGCAGTTTCCTAGGGACACGAGCCAATGAGCAGTTCTTC
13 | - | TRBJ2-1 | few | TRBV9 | CASSVASGNEQFF | TGTGCCAGCAGCGTAGCGTCCGGTAATGAGCAGTTCTTC
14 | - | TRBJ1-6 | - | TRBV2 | CASKTTGYNSPLHF | TGTGCCAGCAAAACCACAGGGTATAATTCACCCCTCCACTTT
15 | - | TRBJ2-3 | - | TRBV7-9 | CASSLLQQGTDTQYF | TGTGCCAGCAGCTTATTACAACAAGGCACAGATACGCAGTATTTT
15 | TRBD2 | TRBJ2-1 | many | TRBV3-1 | CASRPAGLAGEAQFF | TGTGCCAGCAGGCCCGCCGGACTAGCGGGAGAAGCGCAGTTCTTC
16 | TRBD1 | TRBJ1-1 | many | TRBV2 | CASSLGRGTTRTEAFF | TGTGCCAGCAGTCTGGGCAGGGGGACCACGAGGACTGAAGCTTTCTTT
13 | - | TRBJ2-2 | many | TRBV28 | CASRQDSNGELFF | TGTGCCAGCAGACAGGACAGTAACGGGGAGCTGTTTTTT
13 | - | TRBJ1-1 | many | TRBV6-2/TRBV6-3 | CASGTGRNTEAFF | TGTGCCAGCGGAACAGGGCGAAACACTGAAGCTTTCTTT
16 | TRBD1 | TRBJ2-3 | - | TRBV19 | CASSTGGPSGTDTQYF | TGTGCCAGTAGTACAGGGGGCCCTAGCGGCACAGATACGCAGTATTTT